These 6 T cell receptor beta chains came from one sample sequenced in a study of T cells in Graves' hyperthyroidism and ophthalmopathy. Amplification targeted TCR beta CDR3 regions from RNA transcripts. The HTBI primer set served for first-round RT-PCR of the TCR CDR3. TCRdb redid the calling of the multiplex PCR reads with MiXCR, one entry per CDR3 protein. The data contain roughly 520,000 distinct CDR3 sequences, around 22% of them singletons. The sequencing sample was made of blood. The source is a woman aged 25 to 39 with Graves' ophthalmopathy.

V is TRBV20-1 and J is TRBJ1-1; 8 bases are shared with TRBD1. The V and J ends lost 7 bases and 7 bases, in that order; junction bases with no gene match: 8. This CDR3 spans 12 amino acids. Looked up from germline, CDR1 is DFQATT and CDR2 is SNEGSKA (reference sequence). The CDR3: CSVIQGAGEAFF. The CDR3 DNA reads TGCAGTGTAATTCAGGGGGCGGGTGAAGCTTTCTTT.

This clonotype was recorded many times. CDR3 region: CASSSEGTGANVLTF. CDR3 nucleotide sequence: TGCGCCAGCAGCTCAGAGGGTACTGGGGCCAACGTCCTGACTTTC. The chain employs TRBV5-1 and TRBJ2-6; the D gene is possibly TRBD2 (5 bases). Trimming removed 3 bases from V and 2 bases from J, with 9 bases in between. Germline assignment: CDR1 SGHRS and CDR2 YFSETQ. There are 15 residues in the CDR3.

This clonotype was counted only a few times. The V call is TRBV7-2, the J call TRBJ2-5; possibly TRBD1 for D (6 bases). V was cut by 3 bases and J by 5 bases, with 13 bases left in between. Germline CDR1 and CDR2: SGHTA and FQGNSA. There are 14 residues in the CDR3. The DNA of the CDR3 is TGTGCCAGCAGCTTTCAGGGGACCTGGGAGACCCAGTACTTC. Its translation is CASSFQGTWETQYF.

The rearrangement links TRBV15 to TRBJ1-5; 7 bases align to TRBD1. The CDR3 extends over 14 amino acids. Per the germline V gene, CDR1 is LNHNV and CDR2 is YYDKDF (reference sequence). After removal of 4 bases from V and 6 bases from J, the junction contained 6 bases not matched to a gene. The CDR3 sequence is CATSTRQGRQPQHF. The CDR3 DNA reads as TGTGCCACCAGCACTCGACAGGGTCGTCAGCCCCAGCATTTT.

The V call is TRBV20-1, the J call TRBJ1-1; D is undetermined. CDR1 and CDR2 (germline): DFQATT, SNEGSKA (reference sequence). The CDR3 length is 14 residues. The V end lost 6 bases, the J end lost 1 base, and 15 bases lay between the germline ends. CDR3 region: CSAEETRPNTEAFF. The CDR3 coding sequence is TGCAGTGCCGAGGAGACCCGCCCGAACACTGAAGCTTTCTTT.

The chain carries TRBV6-2 or TRBV6-3 and TRBJ1-1; D unresolved. CDR3 length: 13 amino acids. The germline V and J ends were trimmed by 6 bases and 4 bases, with 12 bases remaining between them. CDR1 is MNHEY, CDR2 SVGEGT, per germline. DNA of the CDR3: TGTGCCAGCAGAAGGGTTTTCGCCACTGAAGCTTTCTTT. Protein sequence: CASRRVFATEAFF.